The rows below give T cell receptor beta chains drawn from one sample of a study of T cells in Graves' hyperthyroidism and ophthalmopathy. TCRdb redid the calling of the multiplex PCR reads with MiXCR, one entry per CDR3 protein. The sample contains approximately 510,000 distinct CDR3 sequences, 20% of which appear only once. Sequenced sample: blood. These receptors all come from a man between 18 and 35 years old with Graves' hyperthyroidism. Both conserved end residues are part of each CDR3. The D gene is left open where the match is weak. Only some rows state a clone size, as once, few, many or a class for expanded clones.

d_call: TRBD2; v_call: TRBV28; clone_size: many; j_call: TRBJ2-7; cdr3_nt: TGTGCCAGCAGTTCTTTAGCGGGGGGCCTTTACGAGCAGTACTTC; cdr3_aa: CASSSLAGGLYEQYF
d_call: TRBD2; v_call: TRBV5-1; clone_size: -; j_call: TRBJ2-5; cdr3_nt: TGCGCCAGCAGCTTGAGATTACTAGCGGGGGGCCCACAAGAGACCCAGTACTTC; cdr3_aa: CASSLRLLAGGPQETQYF
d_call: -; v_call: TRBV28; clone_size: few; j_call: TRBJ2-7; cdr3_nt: TGTGCCAGCAAAGCGGCCTACGAGCAGTACTTC; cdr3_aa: CASKAAYEQYF
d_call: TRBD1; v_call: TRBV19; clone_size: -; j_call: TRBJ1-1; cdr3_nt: TGTGCCAGTAGTAGATGGACAGGGGACACTGAAGCTTTCTTT; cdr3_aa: CASSRWTGDTEAFF
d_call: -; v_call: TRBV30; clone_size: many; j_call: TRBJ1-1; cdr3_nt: TGTGCCTGGAGTGTAGGGGATATGGACACTGAAGCTTTCTTT; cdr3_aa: CAWSVGDMDTEAFF
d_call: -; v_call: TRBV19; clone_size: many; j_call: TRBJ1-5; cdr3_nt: TGTGCCAGTAGTATTAGGTCTTCGCCCCAGCATTTT; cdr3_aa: CASSIRSSPQHF
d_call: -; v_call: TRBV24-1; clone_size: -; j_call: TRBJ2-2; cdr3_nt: TGTGCCACCAGCTCAGGGGCGCAGATGAACTCCGGGGATCTGTTTTTT; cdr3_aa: CATSSGAQMNSGDLFF
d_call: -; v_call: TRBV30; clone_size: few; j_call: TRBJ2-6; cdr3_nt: TGTGCCTGGAGTAAGAAGGTTGGTCGTGGGGCCAACGTCCTGACTTTC; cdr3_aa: CAWSKKVGRGANVLTF
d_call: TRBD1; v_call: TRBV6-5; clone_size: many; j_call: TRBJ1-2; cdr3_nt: TGTGCCAGCAGCCACGGACAGGGTAAAGGCTACACCTTC; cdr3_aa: CASSHGQGKGYTF
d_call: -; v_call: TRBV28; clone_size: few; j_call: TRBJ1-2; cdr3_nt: TGTGCCAGTATCCCGGGGGGGGCGGTTGGCTACACCTTC; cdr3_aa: CASIPGGAVGYTF
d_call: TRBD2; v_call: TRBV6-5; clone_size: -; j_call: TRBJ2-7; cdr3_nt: TGTGCCAGCAGTTACGGGGGGGACCAATACGAGCAGTACTTC; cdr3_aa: CASSYGGDQYEQYF
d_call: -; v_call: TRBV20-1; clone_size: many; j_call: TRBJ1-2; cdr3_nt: TGCAGTGCTAACAAGGGAGTAGGCTACACCTTC; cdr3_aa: CSANKGVGYTF
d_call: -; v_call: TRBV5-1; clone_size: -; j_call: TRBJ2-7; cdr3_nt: TGCGCCAGCAGCTGGGGGGAGGGGACAGCCAACCCCTACGAGCAGTACTTC; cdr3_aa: CASSWGEGTANPYEQYF
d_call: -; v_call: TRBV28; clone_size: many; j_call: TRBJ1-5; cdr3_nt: TGTGCCAGCAGTTTGGGGGGCCCGGCCCCTTATAGCAATCAGCCCCAGCATTTT; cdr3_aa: CASSLGGPAPYSNQPQHF
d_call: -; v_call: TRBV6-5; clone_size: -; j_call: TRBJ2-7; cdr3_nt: TGTGCCAGCAGTTACGGCGCGCCCTACGAGCAGTACTTC; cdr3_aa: CASSYGAPYEQYF
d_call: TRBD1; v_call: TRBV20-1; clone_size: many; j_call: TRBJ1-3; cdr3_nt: TGCAGTGCTGGAGGACAGGGGGCAATTGGAAACACCATATATTTT; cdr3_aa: CSAGGQGAIGNTIYF
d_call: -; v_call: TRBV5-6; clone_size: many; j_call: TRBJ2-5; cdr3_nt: TGTGCCAGCAGCTTGCCCGCGCAAGAGACCCAGTACTTC; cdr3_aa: CASSLPAQETQYF
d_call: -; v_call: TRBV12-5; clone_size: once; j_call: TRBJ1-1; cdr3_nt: TGCGCTAGTGGTGTGGGCCGGAACACTGAAGCTTGCTTT; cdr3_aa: CASGVGRNTEACF